The clone carrying this TCR beta chain was observed a single time. This record comes from a study of blood T cell repertoires in COVID-19. Study overall: Some COVID-19 samples were acute and others convalescent; all came from the United States, Italy and Spain. Sample material is recorded as cDNA or gDNA derived from T cells, B-cell-depleted T cells, or PBMCs.

The CDR3 consists of 15 residues. Per the germline V gene, CDR1 is LNHDA and CDR2 is SQIVND (reference sequence). V shed 5 bases, J shed 2 bases, and the junction held 2 bases outside the gene matches. Per the authors' pipeline: Counts of nucleated cells, estimated from reference gene primer amplification, were obtained. TCRdb's copy holds only in-frame clones and misses some; the assay was immunoSEQ multiplex PCR. Clonal size and the V and J genes are those of that table, whereas D and trimming came from the DNA. The sample shows 200,000 or so clones, roughly nine tenths of them seen only once. The receptor was isolated from a man aged 70-80 years with active or convalescent COVID-19. Material: peripheral blood. The V gene is TRBV19, the J gene TRBJ1-6; TRBD1 agrees at 8 bases. CDR3 protein: CASSLQGAYNSPLHF. DNA for the CDR3: TGTGCCAGTAGTTTACAGGGGGCCTATAATTCACCCCTCCACTTT.